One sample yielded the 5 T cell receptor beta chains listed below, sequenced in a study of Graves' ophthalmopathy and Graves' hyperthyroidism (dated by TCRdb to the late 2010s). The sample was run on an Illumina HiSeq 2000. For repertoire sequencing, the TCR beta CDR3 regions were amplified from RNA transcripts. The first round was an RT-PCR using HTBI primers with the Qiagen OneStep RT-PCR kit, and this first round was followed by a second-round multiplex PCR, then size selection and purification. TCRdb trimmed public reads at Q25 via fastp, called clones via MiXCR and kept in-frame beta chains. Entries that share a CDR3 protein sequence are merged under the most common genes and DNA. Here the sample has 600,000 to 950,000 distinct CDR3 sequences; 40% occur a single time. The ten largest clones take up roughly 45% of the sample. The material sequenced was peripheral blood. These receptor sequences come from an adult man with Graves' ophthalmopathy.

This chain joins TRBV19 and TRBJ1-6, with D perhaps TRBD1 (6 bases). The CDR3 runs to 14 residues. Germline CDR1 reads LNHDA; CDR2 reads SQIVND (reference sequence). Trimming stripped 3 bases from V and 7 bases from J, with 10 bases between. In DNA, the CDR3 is TGTGCCAGTAGTATGCGGACAGAAAATTCACCCCTCCACTTT. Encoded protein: CASSMRTENSPLHF.

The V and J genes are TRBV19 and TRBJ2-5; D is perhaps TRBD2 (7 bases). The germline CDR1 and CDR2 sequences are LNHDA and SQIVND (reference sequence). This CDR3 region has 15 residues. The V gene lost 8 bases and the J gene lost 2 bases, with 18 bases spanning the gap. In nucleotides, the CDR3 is TGTGCCAGTGGTCTCGGGGGGCAGATTCAAGAGACCCAGTACTTC. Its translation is CASGLGGQIQETQYF.

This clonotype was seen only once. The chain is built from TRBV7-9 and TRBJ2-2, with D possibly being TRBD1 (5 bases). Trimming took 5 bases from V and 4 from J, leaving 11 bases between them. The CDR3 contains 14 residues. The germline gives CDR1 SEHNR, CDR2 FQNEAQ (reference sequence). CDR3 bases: TGTGCCAGCAGCCAAGAAAGGGGCACCGGGGAGCTGTTTTTT. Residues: CASSQERGTGELFF.

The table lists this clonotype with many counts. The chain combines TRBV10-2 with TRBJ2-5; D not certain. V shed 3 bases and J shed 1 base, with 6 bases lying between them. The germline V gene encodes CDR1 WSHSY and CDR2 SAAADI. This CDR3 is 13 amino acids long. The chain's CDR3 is CASSDGSQETQYF. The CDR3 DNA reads TGCGCCAGCAGTGATGGGTCCCAAGAGACCCAGTACTTC.

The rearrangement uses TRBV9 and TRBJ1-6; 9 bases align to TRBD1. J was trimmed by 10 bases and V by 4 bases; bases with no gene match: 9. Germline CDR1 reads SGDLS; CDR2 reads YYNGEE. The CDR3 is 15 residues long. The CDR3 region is CASSQGDRVRSPLHF. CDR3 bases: TGTGCCAGCAGCCAAGGGGACAGGGTCCGGTCACCCCTCCACTTT.